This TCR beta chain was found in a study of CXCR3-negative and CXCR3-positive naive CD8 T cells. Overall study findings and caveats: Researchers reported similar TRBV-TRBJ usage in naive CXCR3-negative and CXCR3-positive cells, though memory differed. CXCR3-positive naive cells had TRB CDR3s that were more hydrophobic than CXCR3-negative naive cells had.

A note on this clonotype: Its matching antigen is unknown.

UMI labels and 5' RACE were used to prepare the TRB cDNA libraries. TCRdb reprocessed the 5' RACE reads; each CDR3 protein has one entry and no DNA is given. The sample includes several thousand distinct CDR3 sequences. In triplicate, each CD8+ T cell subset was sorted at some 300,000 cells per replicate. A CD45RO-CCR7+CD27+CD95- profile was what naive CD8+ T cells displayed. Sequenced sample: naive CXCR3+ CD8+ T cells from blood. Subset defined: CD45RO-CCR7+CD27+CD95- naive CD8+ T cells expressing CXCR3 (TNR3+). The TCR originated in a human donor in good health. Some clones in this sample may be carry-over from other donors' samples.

CDR3 loop: CASSELTGAKNIQYF. V usage is TRBV13 and J usage is TRBJ2-4; TCRdb's D gene call, TRBD1, goes unchecked for lack of DNA. Looked up from germline, CDR1 is PRHDT and CDR2 is FYEKMQ (reference sequence). The CDR3 loop spans 15 amino acids.